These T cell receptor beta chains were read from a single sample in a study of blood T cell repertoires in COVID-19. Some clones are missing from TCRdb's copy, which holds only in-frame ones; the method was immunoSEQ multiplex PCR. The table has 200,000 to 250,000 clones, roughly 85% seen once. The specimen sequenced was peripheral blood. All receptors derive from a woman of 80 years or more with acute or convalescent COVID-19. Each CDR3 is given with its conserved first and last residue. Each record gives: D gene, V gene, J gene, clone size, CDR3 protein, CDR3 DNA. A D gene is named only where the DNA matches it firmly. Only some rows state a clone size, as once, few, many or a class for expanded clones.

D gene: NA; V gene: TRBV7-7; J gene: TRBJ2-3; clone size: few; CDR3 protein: CASSLAGGADTQYF; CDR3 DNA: TGTGCCAGCAGCTTAGCGGGGGGGGCGGATACGCAGTATTTT
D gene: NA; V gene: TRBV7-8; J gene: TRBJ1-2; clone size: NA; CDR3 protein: CASSLVVAPGEGYTF; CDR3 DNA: TGTGCCAGCAGCTTAGTCGTGGCGCCGGGAGAAGGCTACACCTTC
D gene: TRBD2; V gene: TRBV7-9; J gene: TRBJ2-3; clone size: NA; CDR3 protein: CASSLWGGGASADTQYF; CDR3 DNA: TGTGCCAGCAGCTTATGGGGCGGGGGGGCATCCGCAGATACGCAGTATTTT
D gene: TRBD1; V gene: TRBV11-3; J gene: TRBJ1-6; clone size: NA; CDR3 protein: CASSLNRGNSPLHF; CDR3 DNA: TGTGCCAGCAGCTTAAACAGGGGCAATTCACCCCTCCACTTT
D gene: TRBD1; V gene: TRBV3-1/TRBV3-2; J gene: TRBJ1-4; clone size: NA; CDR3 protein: CASSPTGGNSEKLFF; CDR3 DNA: TGTGCCAGCAGCCCGACAGGGGGGAATTCGGAAAAACTGTTTTTT
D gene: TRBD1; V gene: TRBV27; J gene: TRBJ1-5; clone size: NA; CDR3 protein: CASSPQGAGNQPQHF; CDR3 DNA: TGTGCCAGCAGTCCGCAGGGGGCTGGCAATCAGCCCCAGCATTTT
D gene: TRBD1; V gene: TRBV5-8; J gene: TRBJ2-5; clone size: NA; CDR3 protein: CASSWGDRNQETQYF; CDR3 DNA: TGTGCCAGCAGCTGGGGGGACAGGAACCAAGAGACCCAGTACTTC
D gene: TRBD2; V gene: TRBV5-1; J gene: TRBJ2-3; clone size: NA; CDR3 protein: CASTQTRGGTDTQYF; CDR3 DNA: TGCGCCAGTACGCAAACTCGGGGGGGCACAGATACGCAGTATTTT
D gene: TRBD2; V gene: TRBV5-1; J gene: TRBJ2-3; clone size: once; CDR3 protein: CASSLSLAGGPHDTQYF; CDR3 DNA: TGCGCCAGCAGCCTATCCTTGGCGGGGGGGCCGCACGATACGCAGTATTTT
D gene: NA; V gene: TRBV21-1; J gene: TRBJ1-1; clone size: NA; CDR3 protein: CASSKVDQGQGNTEAFF; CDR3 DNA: TGTGCCAGCAGCAAAGTCGATCAGGGGCAGGGGAACACTGAAGCTTTCTTT
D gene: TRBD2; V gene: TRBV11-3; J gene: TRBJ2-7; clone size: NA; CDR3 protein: CASSFGTSGANYEQYF; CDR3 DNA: TGTGCCAGCAGCTTCGGGACTAGCGGGGCAAACTACGAGCAGTACTTC
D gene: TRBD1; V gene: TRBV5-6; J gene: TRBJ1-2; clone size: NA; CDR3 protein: CASSLYGSRGTGGIGYTF; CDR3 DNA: TGTGCCAGCAGCTTGTACGGGTCGCGTGGGACAGGAGGGATCGGCTACACCTTC
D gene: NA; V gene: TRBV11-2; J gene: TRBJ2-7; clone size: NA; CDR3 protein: CASSLEAEGREQYF; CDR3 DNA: TGTGCCAGCAGCTTAGAGGCGGAGGGACGGGAGCAGTACTTC
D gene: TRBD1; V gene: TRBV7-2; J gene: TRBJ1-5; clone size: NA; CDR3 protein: CASSQTGVNQPQHF; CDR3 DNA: TGTGCCAGCAGCCAGACAGGGGTCAATCAGCCCCAGCATTTT
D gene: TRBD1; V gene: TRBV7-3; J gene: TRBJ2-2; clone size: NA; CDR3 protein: CASSRRQGGTGELFF; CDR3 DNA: TGTGCCAGCAGCCGAAGACAGGGCGGCACCGGGGAGCTGTTTTTT
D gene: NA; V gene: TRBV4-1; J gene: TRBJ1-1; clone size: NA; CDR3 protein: CASSQEVPIQASNTEAFF; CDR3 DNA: TGCGCCAGCAGCCAAGAAGTCCCTATACAGGCATCGAACACTGAAGCTTTCTTT
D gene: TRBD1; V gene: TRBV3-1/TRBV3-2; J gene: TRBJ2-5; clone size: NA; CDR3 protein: CASSVQGVETQYF; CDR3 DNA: TGTGCCAGCAGCGTTCAGGGGGTGGAGACCCAGTACTTC
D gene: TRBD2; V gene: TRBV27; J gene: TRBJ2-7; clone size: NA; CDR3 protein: CASSPWTSGRDEQYF; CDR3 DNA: TGTGCCAGCAGTCCATGGACTAGCGGCAGGGATGAGCAGTACTTC
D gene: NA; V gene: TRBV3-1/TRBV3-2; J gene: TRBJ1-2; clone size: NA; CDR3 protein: CASSQDPEGLSGYTF; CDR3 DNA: TGTGCCAGCAGCCAAGATCCAGAGGGTCTGTCTGGCTACACCTTC
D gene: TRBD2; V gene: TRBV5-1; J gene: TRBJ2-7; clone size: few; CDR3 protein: CASSSGEYSYEQYF; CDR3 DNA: TGCGCCAGCAGCAGCGGGGAATACTCCTACGAGCAGTACTTC
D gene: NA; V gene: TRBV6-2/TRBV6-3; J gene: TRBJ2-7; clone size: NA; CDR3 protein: CASSYARSYEQYF; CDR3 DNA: TGTGCCAGCAGTTACGCCAGGTCCTACGAGCAGTACTTC
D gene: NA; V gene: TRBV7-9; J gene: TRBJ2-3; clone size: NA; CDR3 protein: CASSLDREADTQYF; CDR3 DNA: TGTGCCAGCAGCCTTGACAGGGAGGCAGATACGCAGTATTTT
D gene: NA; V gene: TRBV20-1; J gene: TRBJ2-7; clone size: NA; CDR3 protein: CSASQGGTSYEQYF; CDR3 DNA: TGCAGTGCTAGTCAGGGGGGCACTTCCTACGAGCAGTACTTC
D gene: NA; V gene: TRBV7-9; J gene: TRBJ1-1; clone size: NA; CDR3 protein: CASSVLGSTAEAFF; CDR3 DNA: TGTGCCAGCAGCGTCCTAGGATCAACGGCTGAAGCTTTCTTT
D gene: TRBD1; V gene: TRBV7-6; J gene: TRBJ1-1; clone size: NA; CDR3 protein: CASSPGTGGNTEAFF; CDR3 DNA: TGTGCCAGCAGCCCTGGGACAGGGGGGAACACTGAAGCTTTCTTT
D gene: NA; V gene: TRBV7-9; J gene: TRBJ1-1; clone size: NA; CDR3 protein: CASSQGAANTEAFF; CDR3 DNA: TGTGCCAGCAGCCAAGGGGCGGCGAACACTGAAGCTTTCTTT
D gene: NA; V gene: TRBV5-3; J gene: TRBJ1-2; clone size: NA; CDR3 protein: CARSPRPGVHYGYTF; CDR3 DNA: TGTGCCAGAAGTCCAAGACCAGGGGTACATTATGGCTACACCTTC
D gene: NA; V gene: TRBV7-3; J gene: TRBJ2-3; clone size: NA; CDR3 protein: CASSLGIRERTQYF; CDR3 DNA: TGTGCCAGCAGCCTAGGTATTCGGGAGCGGACGCAGTATTTT
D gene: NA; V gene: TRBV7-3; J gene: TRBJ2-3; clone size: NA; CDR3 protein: CASSLSPGTDTQYF; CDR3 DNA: TGTGCCAGCAGCTTAAGTCCGGGCACAGATACGCAGTATTTT
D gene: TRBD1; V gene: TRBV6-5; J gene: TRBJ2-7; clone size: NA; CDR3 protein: CATGQGIYEQYF; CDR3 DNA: TGTGCCACGGGACAGGGGATCTACGAGCAGTACTTC
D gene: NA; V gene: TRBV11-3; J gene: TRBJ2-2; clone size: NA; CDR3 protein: CASSRSQVNTGELFF; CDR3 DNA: TGTGCCAGCAGCCGGAGCCAAGTGAACACCGGGGAGCTGTTTTTT
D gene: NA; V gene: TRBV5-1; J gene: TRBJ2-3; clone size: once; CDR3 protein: CASSLQGGTDTQYF; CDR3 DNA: TGCGCCAGCAGTCTACAGGGTGGGACAGATACGCAGTATTTT
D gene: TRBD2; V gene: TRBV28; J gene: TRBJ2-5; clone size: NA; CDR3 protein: CASSPQGLAVETQYF; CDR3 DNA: TGTGCCAGCAGCCCTCAGGGACTAGCGGTCGAGACCCAGTACTTC
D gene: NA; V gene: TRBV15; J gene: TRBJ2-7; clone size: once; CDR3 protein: CATSRELSGSSYEQYF; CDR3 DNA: TGTGCCACCAGCAGAGAACTTTCCGGGTCGAGCTACGAGCAGTACTTC
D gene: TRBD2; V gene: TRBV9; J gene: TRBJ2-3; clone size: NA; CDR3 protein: CASSKAASGGAIDTQYF; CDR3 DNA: TGTGCCAGCAGCAAAGCGGCTAGCGGGGGGGCCATAGATACGCAGTATTTT
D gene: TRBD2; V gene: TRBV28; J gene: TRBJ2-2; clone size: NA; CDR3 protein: CASKEELAGLGELFF; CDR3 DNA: TGTGCAAGCAAGGAGGAACTAGCGGGGTTGGGGGAGCTGTTTTTT
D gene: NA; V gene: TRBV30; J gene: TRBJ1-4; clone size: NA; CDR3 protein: CAWGGETNEKLFF; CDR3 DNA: TGTGCCTGGGGAGGGGAGACTAATGAAAAACTGTTTTTT
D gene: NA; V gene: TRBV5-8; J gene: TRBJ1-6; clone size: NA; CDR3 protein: CASGGRLPSYNSPLHF; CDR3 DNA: TGTGCCAGCGGGGGCAGGTTGCCCTCCTATAATTCACCCCTCCACTTT
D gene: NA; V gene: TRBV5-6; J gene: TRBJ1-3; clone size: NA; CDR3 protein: CASSLEGGLENTIYF; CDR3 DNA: TGTGCCAGCAGCTTGGAGGGGGGGTTGGAAAACACCATATATTTT
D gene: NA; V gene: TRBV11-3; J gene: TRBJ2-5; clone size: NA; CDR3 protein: CASSFGTLQETQYF; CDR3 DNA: TGTGCCAGCAGCTTCGGGACACTACAAGAGACCCAGTACTTC
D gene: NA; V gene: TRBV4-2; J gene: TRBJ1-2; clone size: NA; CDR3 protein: CASSQAGEFGYTF; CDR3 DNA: TGTGCCAGCAGCCAAGCAGGGGAATTTGGCTACACCTTC